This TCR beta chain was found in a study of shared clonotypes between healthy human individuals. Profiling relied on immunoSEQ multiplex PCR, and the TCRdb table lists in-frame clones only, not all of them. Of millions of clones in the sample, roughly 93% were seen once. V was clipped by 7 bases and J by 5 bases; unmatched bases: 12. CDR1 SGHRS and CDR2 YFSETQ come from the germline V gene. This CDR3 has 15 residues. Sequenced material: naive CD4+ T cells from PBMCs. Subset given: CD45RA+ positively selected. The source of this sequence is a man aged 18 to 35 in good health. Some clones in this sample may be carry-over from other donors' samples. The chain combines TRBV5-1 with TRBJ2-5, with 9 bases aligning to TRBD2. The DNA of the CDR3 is TGCGCCAGCTTAGCTACAAGCGGGAGGAAGGAGACCCAGTACTTC. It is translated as CASLATSGRKETQYF.